The T cell receptor beta chain described here comes from a study of blood T cell repertoires in COVID-19. Study background: Researchers got acute and convalescent COVID-19 samples from the United States, Italy and Spain.

As originally analysed: Quantification of nucleated cells was approximated via reference gene primer amplification. Assay: immunoSEQ multiplex PCR; the TCRdb copy retains only in-frame clones and omits some. The V and J calls and clone size are taken from that table; D and trimming were inferred from the DNA. The sample consists of just over 65,000 clones, 86% of them appearing once. CDR3 size: 16 residues. CDR1 and CDR2 (germline): WNHNN, SYGVQD (reference sequence). The V and J ends lost 0 bases and 2 bases, in that order; junction bases with no gene match: 3. The rearrangement joins TRBV10-1 to TRBJ2-3; 9 bases are shared with TRBD2. The sequenced sample was peripheral blood. The sequence was obtained from a man aged 30-40 years with acute or convalescent COVID-19. Written as DNA, the CDR3 is TGCGCCAGCAGTGAGTCGCGGGAGGGCGTCACAGATACGCAGTATTTT. This gives the protein CASSESREGVTDTQYF.